These 15 T cell receptor beta chains were sequenced from one sample in a study of regulatory T cells in long-lasting Graves disease. Specified time point: newly diagnosed GD, antithyroid drugs for less than 3 months. Extracted RNA from PBMCs served as the source of the TCR library. Construction of TCR beta libraries relied on iRepertoire HTBI primers and on Arm-PCR targeting CDR3 regions. TCRdb re-called the multiplex PCR reads through MiXCR, storing one row per CDR3 protein. The sample holds over 500,000 distinct CDR3 sequences, roughly 16% seen once. The sample also formed part of further work on T cells in Graves' hyperthyroidism and ophthalmopathy.

Sample: peripheral blood mononuclear cells (PBMCs), taken at new diagnosis, from a patient treated with antithyroid drugs. These receptors were collected from a man aged 18-30 years with Graves disease.

This clonotype was detected many times. Written as DNA, the CDR3 is TGTGCCAGCAGTTACTCGAGTAGGGGGCAGCCCCAGCATTTT. Protein product: CASSYSSRGQPQHF. The chain carries TRBV6-5 and TRBJ1-5, with D possibly matching TRBD1 (6 bases). Trimming left V 0 bases short and J 7 bases short, with 10 bases between. The CDR3 spans 14 residues. Germline CDR1 reads MNHEY; CDR2 reads SVGAGI.

The genes are TRBV12-3 or TRBV12-4 and TRBJ2-3; 8 bases are shared with TRBD1. The trim removed 6 bases at V and 2 bases at J, leaving 7 bases unmatched. The length of the CDR3 is 15 residues. The chain's CDR3 is CASRAGTGYTDTQYF. In nucleotides, the CDR3 is TGTGCCAGCAGGGCCGGGACAGGTTACACAGATACGCAGTATTTT.

This clonotype occurred a few times. V and J are TRBV4-2 and TRBJ1-1; D is uncertain. Germline loops: CDR1 LGHNA, CDR2 YNFKEQ. Trimming left V 0 bases short and J 7 bases short, with 21 bases between. The CDR3 contains 17 residues. The DNA for the CDR3 is TGTGCCAGCAGCCAAGATTGGGTTAAACAAATCGGGTATGAAGCTTTCTTT. Its translation: CASSQDWVKQIGYEAFF.

This clonotype was found many times. The chain has TRBV29-1 and TRBJ2-7; TRBD1 agrees at 7 bases. Per germline, CDR1 SQVTM and CDR2 ANQGSEA. After removal of 5 bases from V and 3 bases from J, the junction contained 7 bases not matched to a gene. The CDR3 extends over 13 amino acids. In nucleotides, the CDR3 is TGCAGCGTTTTCGACAGGGATGGCTACGAGCAGTACTTC. It is translated as CSVFDRDGYEQYF.

V is TRBV20-1 and J is TRBJ2-3; 8 nucleotides match TRBD2. Losses at the gene ends were 1 base for V and 3 bases for J; bases not matched to a gene: 15. CDR3 size: 18 residues. Germline V gene lookup returns CDR1 DFQATT and CDR2 SNEGSKA (reference sequence). The CDR3 protein is CSARGGLAGNTETDTQYF. The CDR3, as DNA: TGCAGTGCTAGAGGCGGCCTAGCGGGTAACACGGAAACAGATACGCAGTATTTT.

This clonotype was counted at least ten times. The rearrangement links TRBV18 to TRBJ1-1; D gene unclear. The V and J ends lost 3 bases and 8 bases respectively, with 7 bases between them. The CDR3 covers 11 residues. CDR1 KGHSH and CDR2 LQKENI come from the germline V gene. The CDR3 loop is CASSPNGEAFF. CDR3 in DNA: TGTGCCAGCTCACCTAACGGGGAAGCTTTCTTT.

This clonotype has at least ten counts. The chain employs TRBV27 and TRBJ1-1; D uncertain. The CDR3 is 15 residues long. V dropped 5 bases and J dropped 7 bases, with 20 bases sitting between them. Looked up from germline, CDR1 is MNHEY and CDR2 is SMNVEV (reference sequence). The CDR3 reads CASSRMTPETDEAFF. The CDR3, as DNA: TGTGCCAGCAGTCGTATGACACCCGAAACCGATGAAGCTTTCTTT.

This clonotype occurred many times. The chain carries TRBV30 and TRBJ1-1; D is uncertain. Germline V gene sequence: CDR1 GTSNPN, CDR2 SVGIG (reference sequence). Trimming left V 2 bases short and J 1 base short, with 11 bases between. The CDR3 has 14 amino acids. The CDR3 bases are TGTGCCTGGAGTACCCCCTCGAGGAACACTGAAGCTTTCTTT. Its translation is CAWSTPSRNTEAFF.

There are many counts of this clonotype. The chain has TRBV7-2 and TRBJ2-4, with D possibly TRBD2 on 5 matching bases. The germline gives CDR1 SGHTA, CDR2 FQGNSA. The V end was cut by 2 bases, the J end by 0 bases, with 11 bases between. This CDR3 has 16 residues. The CDR3 sequence: CASSLYREIAKNIQYF. Written as DNA, the CDR3 is TGTGCCAGCAGCTTATATCGGGAAATAGCCAAAAACATTCAGTACTTC. Combining the CDR3 with reference TRBV7-2 and TRBJ2-4 gives the whole variable domain GAGVSQSPSNKVTEKGKDVELRCDPISGHTALYWYRQSLGQGLEFLIYFQGNSAPDKSGLPSDRFSAERTGGSVSTLTIQRTQQEDSAVYLCASSLYREIAKNIQYFGAGTRLSVL.

There are many counts of this clonotype. The V call is TRBV29-1, the J call TRBJ2-5; D is undetermined. The germline gives CDR1 SQVTM, CDR2 ANQGSEA. This CDR3 is built from 12 residues. V lost 7 bases, J lost 5 bases, and 14 bases lay in between. The CDR3 DNA reads TGCAGCGGCGGATGGGCCGGGGAGACCCAGTACTTC. Its translation: CSGGWAGETQYF.

This clonotype was picked up many times. V and J are TRBV28 and TRBJ2-7, with D unclear. V was trimmed by 3 bases and J by 5 bases, leaving 8 bases between them. Germline CDR1 and CDR2: MDHEN and SYDVKM. There are 12 residues in the CDR3. CDR3 coding DNA: TGTGCCAGCAGTTTCCAGCTTGACGAGCAGTACTTC. Amino acid sequence: CASSFQLDEQYF.

This clonotype was seen many times. This sequence joins TRBV7-3 and TRBJ2-5; 7 positions match TRBD2. V was clipped by 5 bases and J by 5 bases; unmatched bases: 5. Germline assignment: CDR1 SGHTA and CDR2 FQGTGA. The CDR3 sequence is 13 residues long. The CDR3, as DNA: TGTGCCAGCAGCCAAGCGGGGTTGGAGACCCAGTACTTC. Amino acid sequence: CASSQAGLETQYF.

This clonotype was seen many times. The chain joins TRBV12-3 or TRBV12-4 to TRBJ2-3; D unclear. V dropped 3 bases and J dropped 5 bases, with 9 bases sitting between them. The CDR3 extends over 13 amino acids. The CDR3 DNA sequence: TGTGCCAGCAGTTTTTATCTTGGAGATACGCAGTATTTT. It codes for CASSFYLGDTQYF.

The V call is TRBV9, the J call TRBJ1-2; D remains unclear. The CDR3 runs 13 residues. Trimming left V 0 bases short and J 11 bases short, with 14 bases between. Germline V gives CDR1 SGDLS, CDR2 YYNGEE. Written as DNA, the CDR3 is TGTGCCAGCAGCGTAGACTGGAGAAAGGGATACACCTTC. This gives the protein CASSVDWRKGYTF.

This clonotype was counted between two and nine times. The chain recombines TRBV6-1 with TRBJ1-5; perhaps TRBD1 as D (6 bases). V dropped 6 bases and J dropped 4 bases, with 16 bases sitting between them. The germline V gene has CDR1 MNHNS and CDR2 SASEGT. The CDR3 runs to 15 residues. This CDR3 reads CASRLGRGFNQPQHF. CDR3 DNA: TGTGCCAGCAGGCTAGGCAGGGGATTTAATCAGCCCCAGCATTTT.